This entry lists 32 T cell receptor beta chains sequenced from one sample in a study of T cell repertoires in aging, cancer and after chemotherapy. TRB rearrangements spanning V, D and J were amplified using mixed TRB-A/B primers. TCRdb re-called the multiplex PCR reads through MiXCR, storing one row per CDR3 protein. Of about 6,700 distinct CDR3 sequences detected, about 50% appear once; the ten largest clones hold 1.5% to 2%. Peripheral blood genomic DNA, not sorted cells or RNA, was the template. Sequencing was done on a sample of blood. These receptors originate from a human donor with a solid tumor.

The chain links TRBV15 to TRBJ1-6; no firm D call. The V end was cut by 3 bases, the J end by 14 bases, with 20 bases between. The CDR3 is 15 residues long. In germline, CDR1 is LNHNV, CDR2 YYDKDF (reference sequence). CDR3: CATSSLPRPTGALHF. The CDR3 DNA reads TGTGCCACCAGCAGTCTCCCACGGCCGACTGGGGCCCTCCACTTT.

The chain recombines TRBV10-3 with TRBJ1-6; D is perhaps TRBD1 (5 bases). Germline values: CDR1 ENHRY, CDR2 SYGVKD. The V end was cut by 2 bases, the J end by 3 bases, with 8 bases between. This CDR3 is 15 amino acids long. CDR3 residues: CAISERGFYNSPLHF. In DNA, the CDR3 is TGTGCCATCAGTGAGAGGGGTTTCTATAATTCACCCCTCCACTTT.

This chain's CDR3 is CASSLAWGREQYF. The CDR3 nucleotides read TGTGCCAGCAGTTTAGCGTGGGGGCGCGAGCAGTACTTC. The rearrangement links TRBV12-3 or TRBV12-4 to TRBJ2-7, with D possibly matching TRBD1 (6 bases). The CDR3 loop spans 13 amino acids. The germline V and J ends were trimmed by 0 bases and 6 bases, with 9 bases remaining between them.

The V gene is TRBV12-3 or TRBV12-4, the J gene TRBJ1-4; D gene ambiguous. The CDR3 contains 13 residues. The V gene lost 6 bases and the J gene lost 7 bases, with 12 bases spanning the gap. The CDR3 nucleotides are TGTGCCAGCAGGATGAGAGAGGTTGAAAAACTGTTTTTT. Residues: CASRMREVEKLFF.

This clonotype occurred a few times. The genes are TRBV28 and TRBJ2-7, with unresolved D. CDR3 length: 16 residues. The ends were cut back, 5 bases at V and 3 bases at J, with 20 bases in the middle. Germline V gene data show CDR1 as MDHEN and CDR2 as SYDVKM. Here the CDR3 reads CASSTHSPETFYEQYF. The CDR3 coding sequence is TGTGCCAGCAGTACCCACAGCCCCGAGACGTTCTACGAGCAGTACTTC.

The chain employs TRBV7-2 and TRBJ2-1; weak D call: TRBD1 (8 bases). The CDR3 sequence is 15 residues long. Germline values: CDR1 SGHTA, CDR2 FQGNSA. Trimming took 5 bases from V and 7 from J, leaving 18 bases between them. DNA of the CDR3: TGTGCCAGCAGCGGCACAGGGGGGGCCATGAATGAGCAGTTCTTC. This translates into CASSGTGGAMNEQFF.

V and J are TRBV4-1 and TRBJ1-2, with D possibly matching TRBD1 (6 bases). This CDR3 has 16 amino acids. CDR1 is MGHRA and CDR2 is YSYEKL in the germline V gene. Trimming took off 2 bases at V and 8 bases at J, with 21 bases between the two ends. The CDR3 nucleotides are TGCGCCAGCAGCCAACGAAGGGAGGGGGGTGAAAAAGGCTACACCTTC. Amino acid sequence: CASSQRREGGEKGYTF.

The rearrangement uses TRBV6-1 and TRBJ2-1, with D unclear. CDR3 length equals 12 residues. Trimming took 7 bases from V and 5 from J, leaving 9 bases between them. CDR1 is MNHNS and CDR2 is SASEGT in the germline V gene. CDR3 protein: CASKATHNEQFF. CDR3 bases: TGTGCCAGCAAGGCCACGCACAATGAGCAGTTCTTC.

The V gene is TRBV29-1, the J gene TRBJ1-1, with D tentatively TRBD1 (6 bases). This CDR3 contains 14 residues. Germline loops: CDR1 SQVTM, CDR2 ANQGSEA. Trimming removed 5 bases from V and 0 bases from J, with 13 bases in between. This CDR3 reads CSVSYRAMNTEAFF. The CDR3 DNA reads TGCAGCGTTTCATACAGGGCCATGAACACTGAAGCTTTCTTT.

V is TRBV27 and J is TRBJ2-1, with D possibly matching TRBD2 (6 bases). Germline V CDR1 and CDR2: MNHEY, SMNVEV (reference sequence). CDR3 size: 16 residues. Trimming took 0 bases from V and 2 from J, leaving 11 bases between them. CDR3 nucleotide sequence: TGTGCCAGCAGTTTATCGTCGGGAGAGACCTACAATGAGCAGTTCTTC. Its protein product is CASSLSSGETYNEQFF.

This chain links TRBV15 with TRBJ1-2, with D tentatively TRBD1 (5 bases). Trimming shortened V by 0 bases and J by 6 bases, and 11 bases separated the two germline ends. Germline V lookup: CDR1 LNHNV, CDR2 YYDKDF (reference sequence). This CDR3 contains 14 residues. CDR3 sequence: CATSRDRGGDGYTF. As DNA, the CDR3 is TGTGCCACCAGCAGAGACCGAGGAGGGGATGGCTACACCTTC.

The chain combines TRBV20-1 with TRBJ2-7; D unclear. The CDR3 contains 15 residues. Deletions cut 1 base from V and 9 bases from J, with 22 bases between. Germline CDR1 is DFQATT and CDR2 is SNEGSKA (reference sequence). The DNA for the CDR3 is TGCAGTGCTAGAGTACAACGGATCCTAGAGAACCGGCAGTACTTC. It encodes CSARVQRILENRQYF.

This chain connects TRBV27 to TRBJ2-7; D is possibly TRBD1 or TRBD2 (6 bases each). The V end was cut by 5 bases, the J end by 2 bases, with 16 bases between. CDR1 MNHEY and CDR2 SMNVEV come from the germline V gene (reference sequence). The CDR3 totals 15 residues. The CDR3 DNA reads TGTGCCAGCAGTCCGGTGGGGGGCCCTACCTACGAGCAGTACTTC. Translating gives CASSPVGGPTYEQYF.

This rearrangement joins TRBV29-1 to TRBJ1-1, with D maybe TRBD1 (5 bases). Trimming cost V 7 bases and J 1 base, with 10 bases left between them. CDR3 length equals 12 residues. Looked up from germline, CDR1 is SQVTM and CDR2 is ANQGSEA. CDR3 in DNA: TGCAGCGCGGGGGGAGGGAACACTGAAGCTTTCTTT. It yields the protein CSAGGGNTEAFF.

This chain links TRBV20-1 with TRBJ2-2; 9 nucleotides align to TRBD2. Germline CDR1 reads DFQATT; CDR2 reads SNEGSKA (reference sequence). Trimming took 0 bases from V and 7 from J; bases not matched to a gene: 9. There are 16 residues in the CDR3. The CDR3 here is CSAREQRGRANGELFF. DNA of the CDR3: TGCAGTGCTAGAGAACAACGCGGGAGGGCAAACGGGGAGCTGTTTTTT.

Points on this clonotype: The junction does not match germline at one end; this may be a read error. V and J are TRBV19 and TRBJ1-1; D gene unclear. This CDR3 comprises 14 residues. Germline V gene sequence: CDR1 LNHDA, CDR2 SQIVND (reference sequence). Here the CDR3 DNA reads TGTGCCAGTAGTCGGGCAGACACGAACACTGCAGCTTTCTTT. Encoded protein: CASSRADTNTAAFF.

As concerns this clonotype: A read error may account for a junction end that differs from germline. The chain has TRBV5-1 and TRBJ1-5; the D gene is possibly TRBD1 (5 bases). The length of the CDR3 is 14 residues. Germline lookup yields CDR1 SGHRS and CDR2 YFSETQ. The CDR3 DNA reads as TGTGCCAGCAGCTTGGGGGGATTAGATCAGCCCCAGCATTTT. Its translation is CASSLGGLDQPQHF.

This chain joins TRBV7-7 and TRBJ2-3; 9 bases are a match to TRBD1. CDR1 is SSHAT, CDR2 FNYEAQ, per germline (reference sequence). The CDR3 covers 16 residues. Unmatched junction bases numbered 12, after V lost 5 bases and J lost 6 bases. DNA for the CDR3: TGTGCCAGCAGCCCTGGTCGGGACAGGGTAGTGGATACGCAGTATTTT. It is translated as CASSPGRDRVVDTQYF.

This rearrangement joins TRBV7-3 to TRBJ1-1; D gene uncertain. The V gene's germline CDR1 is SGHTA and CDR2 FQGTGA. Trimming cost V 6 bases and J 0 bases, with 8 bases left between them. The CDR3 has 13 residues. CDR3 sequence: CASRLAVNTEAFF. The DNA of the CDR3 is TGTGCCAGCAGATTGGCGGTGAACACTGAAGCTTTCTTT.

The chain is built from TRBV29-1 and TRBJ2-7, with TRBD2 matching 11 bases. This CDR3 contains 16 residues. CDR1 and CDR2 from the germline V gene are SQVTM and ANQGSEA. Losses at the gene ends were 2 bases for V and 3 bases for J; bases not matched to a gene: 9. CDR3 sequence: CSVEKFGTSGHYEQYF. In DNA form, the CDR3 reads TGCAGCGTTGAAAAATTTGGGACTAGCGGCCACTACGAGCAGTACTTC.

The V and J genes are TRBV20-1 and TRBJ1-6; D perhaps matches TRBD1 (5 bases). V lost 3 bases, J lost 0 bases, and 9 bases lay in between. This CDR3 has 15 residues. The germline CDR1 and CDR2 sequences are DFQATT and SNEGSKA (reference sequence). CDR3 amino acids: CSASGASSYNSPLHF. Here the CDR3 DNA reads TGCAGTGCTAGCGGGGCTAGCTCCTATAATTCACCCCTCCACTTT.

This clonotype was recorded only once. One junction end disagrees with the germline gene, perhaps due to a read error. The chain uses TRBV7-2 and TRBJ2-7; the D gene is possibly TRBD1 (6 bases). Germline assignment: CDR1 SGHTA and CDR2 FQGNSA. The CDR3 runs 13 residues. CDR3 sequence reads: CAISLGQLYEQYF. In nucleotides, the CDR3 is TGTGCCATCAGCTTAGGACAGCTCTACGAGCAGTACTTC.

In its sample, this clonotype was seen a few times. The genes are TRBV5-1 and TRBJ1-1, with D possibly TRBD1 on 5 matching bases. Trimming left V 2 bases short and J 3 bases short, with 11 bases between. Germline V gives CDR1 SGHRS, CDR2 YFSETQ. This CDR3 contains 14 residues. In nucleotides, the CDR3 is TGCGCCAGCAGCTTCTCCCCGGGGGACACTGAAGCTTTCTTT. Protein product: CASSFSPGDTEAFF.

This clonotype was detected once. The chain carries TRBV6-1 and TRBJ1-5; 8 bases line up with TRBD1. The CDR3 runs 18 residues. Per germline, CDR1 MNHNS and CDR2 SASEGT. After removal of 2 bases from V and 3 bases from J, the junction contained 12 bases not matched to a gene. Written as DNA, the CDR3 is TGTGCCAGCAGTGAAAGTCGTGGCAGGGGGCTCGTCAATCAGCCCCAGCATTTT. This sequence encodes CASSESRGRGLVNQPQHF.

This clonotype came up a few times. The chain has TRBV27 and TRBJ2-7; D may be TRBD2 (7 bases). Trimming removed 5 bases from V and 1 base from J, with 15 bases in between. The CDR3 runs 15 residues. Germline CDR1 and CDR2: MNHEY and SMNVEV (reference sequence). CDR3 in amino acids: CASSAYREGSYEQYF. The CDR3 DNA reads as TGTGCCAGCAGTGCTTACAGGGAGGGGTCCTACGAGCAGTACTTC.

The V gene is TRBV24-1, the J gene TRBJ2-5; D may be TRBD1 (6 bases). The CDR3 contains 15 residues. Trimming left V 4 bases short and J 2 bases short, with 13 bases between. The V gene's germline CDR1 is KGHDR and CDR2 SFDVKD. DNA of the CDR3: TGTGCCACCAGTGAAAAACAGGGAGTTCAAGAGACCCAGTACTTC. It translates to CATSEKQGVQETQYF.

This clonotype was counted a single time. The chain links TRBV5-1 to TRBJ1-2, with D perhaps TRBD1 (5 bases). Germline CDR1 reads SGHRS; CDR2 reads YFSETQ. The V end was cut by 3 bases, the J end by 8 bases, with 17 bases between. The CDR3 is 14 residues long. Here the CDR3 reads CASSSGTFPGGYTF. Written as DNA, the CDR3 is TGCGCCAGCAGCTCGGGCACGTTCCCAGGGGGCTACACCTTC.

This sequence joins TRBV7-3 and TRBJ2-3; D gene ambiguous. CDR3 length equals 15 residues. CDR1 SGHTA and CDR2 FQGTGA come from the germline V gene. The ends were cut back, 2 bases at V and 2 bases at J, with 11 bases in the middle. The CDR3 nucleotides read TGTGCCAGCAGCTTATTCGGCAGCTCCACAGATACGCAGTATTTT. This gives the protein CASSLFGSSTDTQYF.

This clonotype has more than one count but fewer than ten. The chain carries TRBV5-4 and TRBJ2-7, with 11 bases identical to TRBD1. Trimming at V came to 1 base and at J to 6 bases, leaving 21 bases not matched to a gene. CDR3 length: 20 amino acids. Germline values: CDR1 SGHNT, CDR2 YYREEE (reference sequence). CDR3 in DNA: TGTGCCAGCAGCTTGTATGTTACGGACAGGGGGCGCGTAGGCGGAGCCGAGCAGTACTTC. Amino acid sequence: CASSLYVTDRGRVGGAEQYF.

This chain uses TRBV27 with TRBJ2-7; TRBD1 might be the D (6 bases). Trimming removed 5 bases at V and 6 bases at J, with 26 bases between. This CDR3 comprises 17 residues. CDR1 and CDR2 (germline): MNHEY, SMNVEV (reference sequence). This CDR3 is CASSPTDLGGRVIEQYF. The CDR3 region has the DNA TGTGCCAGCAGTCCTACCGATTTAGGGGGACGTGTGATCGAGCAGTACTTC.

V usage is TRBV27 and J usage is TRBJ2-5; D might be TRBD1 (5 bases). Germline CDR1 is MNHEY and CDR2 is SMNVEV (reference sequence). The ends were cut back, 5 bases at V and 5 bases at J, with 12 bases in the middle. This CDR3 has 13 amino acids. The chain's CDR3 is CASSQGAQETQYF. CDR3 bases: TGTGCCAGCAGTCAAGGGGCTCAGGAGACCCAGTACTTC.

The chain links TRBV19 to TRBJ1-1; D is unresolved. Germline values: CDR1 LNHDA, CDR2 SQIVND (reference sequence). This CDR3 is built from 16 residues. V shed 5 bases and J shed 1 base, with 17 bases lying between them. The DNA of the CDR3 is TGTGCCAGTAGTCCCCCCGCGGGGTACGGGAACACTGAAGCTTTCTTT. Translating gives CASSPPAGYGNTEAFF.